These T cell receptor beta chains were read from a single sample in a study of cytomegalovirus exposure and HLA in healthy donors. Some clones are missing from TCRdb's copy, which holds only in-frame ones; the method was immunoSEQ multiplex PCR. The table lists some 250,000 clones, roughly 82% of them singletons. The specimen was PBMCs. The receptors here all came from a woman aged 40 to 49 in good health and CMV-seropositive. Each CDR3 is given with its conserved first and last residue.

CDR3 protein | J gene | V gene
CASSPGLAGGNEQFF | TRBJ2-1 | TRBV4-3
CSSSFGQNSPLHF | TRBJ1-6 | TRBV7-9
CSVRNTEAFF | TRBJ1-1 | TRBV29-1
CASTQLTGTYGYTF | TRBJ1-2 | TRBV5-8
CASGLLYLGGEQFF | TRBJ2-1 | TRBV12-5
CAISLLAGVTNEQFF | TRBJ2-1 | TRBV10-3
CASSEGREVGEAFF | TRBJ1-1 | TRBV6-4
CAWKVMSEGGYNEQYF | TRBJ2-7 | TRBV30
CAGSFGPALGGHEKLFF | TRBJ1-4 | TRBV4-1
CAISEYLGTYGYTF | TRBJ1-2 | TRBV10-3
CASSRSGEKGNNSPLHF | TRBJ1-6 | TRBV4-3
CSAGGGADITDTQYF | TRBJ2-3 | TRBV29-1
CAWSVLRATLLPDYNSPLHF | TRBJ1-6 | TRBV30
CASSLGQGGSNYGYTF | TRBJ1-2 | TRBV13
CSVRTSGGANLLNEQFF | TRBJ2-1 | TRBV29-1
CASSLDFGGNTEAFF | TRBJ1-1 | TRBV5-1
CATTGGSHNEQFF | TRBJ2-1 | TRBV10-3
CAWSLPLMKGQSGYTF | TRBJ1-2 | TRBV30
CASSHPGGQSGYTF | TRBJ1-2 | TRBV16
CASSLGTSQPQHF | TRBJ1-5 | TRBV19
CASSEQPTYEQYF | TRBJ2-7 | TRBV9
CASSLARPGVAQTGELFF | TRBJ2-2 | TRBV5-1
CASSEVSGTTGELFF | TRBJ2-2 | TRBV10-1
CASSSSERGNTEAFF | TRBJ1-1 | TRBV21-1